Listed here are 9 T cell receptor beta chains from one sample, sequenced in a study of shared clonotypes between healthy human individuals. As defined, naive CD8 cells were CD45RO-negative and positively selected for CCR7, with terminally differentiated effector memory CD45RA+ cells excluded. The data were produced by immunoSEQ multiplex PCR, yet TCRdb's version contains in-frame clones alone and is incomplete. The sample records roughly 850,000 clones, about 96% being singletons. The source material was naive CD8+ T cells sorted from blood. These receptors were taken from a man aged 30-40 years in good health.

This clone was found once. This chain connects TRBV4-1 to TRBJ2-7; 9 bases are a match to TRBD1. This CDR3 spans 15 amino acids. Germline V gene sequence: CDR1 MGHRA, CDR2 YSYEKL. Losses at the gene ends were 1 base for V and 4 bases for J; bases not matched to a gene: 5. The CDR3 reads CASSQGRTGEYEQYF. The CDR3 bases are TGCGCCAGCAGCCAAGGCAGGACAGGGGAATACGAGCAGTACTTC.

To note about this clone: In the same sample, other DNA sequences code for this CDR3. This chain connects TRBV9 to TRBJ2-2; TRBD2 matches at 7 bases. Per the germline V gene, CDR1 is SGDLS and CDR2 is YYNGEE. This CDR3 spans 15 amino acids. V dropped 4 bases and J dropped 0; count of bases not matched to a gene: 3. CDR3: CASSPSGTNTGELFF. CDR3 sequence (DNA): TGTGCCAGCAGCCCGAGCGGGACGAACACCGGGGAGCTGTTTTTT.

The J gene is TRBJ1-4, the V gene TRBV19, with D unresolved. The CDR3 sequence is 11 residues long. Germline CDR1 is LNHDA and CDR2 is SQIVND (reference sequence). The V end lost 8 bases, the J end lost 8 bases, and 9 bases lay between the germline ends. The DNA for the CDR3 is TGTGCCAGTTCGGGTGGCGAAAAACTGTTTTTT. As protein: CASSGGEKLFF.

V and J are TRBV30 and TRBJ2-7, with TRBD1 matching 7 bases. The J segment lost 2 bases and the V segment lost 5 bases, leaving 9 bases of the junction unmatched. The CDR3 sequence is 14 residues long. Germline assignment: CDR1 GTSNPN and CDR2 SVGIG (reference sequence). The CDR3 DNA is TGTGCCTGGGACCCCGGGACAGCTACCTACGAGCAGTACTTC. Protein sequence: CAWDPGTATYEQYF.

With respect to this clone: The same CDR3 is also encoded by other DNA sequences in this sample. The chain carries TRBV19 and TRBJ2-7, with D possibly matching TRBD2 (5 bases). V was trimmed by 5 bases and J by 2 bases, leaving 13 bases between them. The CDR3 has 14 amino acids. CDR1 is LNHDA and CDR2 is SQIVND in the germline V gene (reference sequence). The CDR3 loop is CASSWTSGTYEQYF. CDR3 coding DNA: TGTGCCAGTAGTTGGACCAGCGGTACCTACGAGCAGTACTTC. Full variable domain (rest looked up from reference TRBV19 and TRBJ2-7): DGGITQSPKYLFRKEGQNVTLSCEQNLNHDAMYWYRQDPGQGLRLIYYSQIVNDFQKGDIAEGYSVSREKKESFPLTVTSAQKNPTAFYLCASSWTSGTYEQYFGPGTRLTVT.

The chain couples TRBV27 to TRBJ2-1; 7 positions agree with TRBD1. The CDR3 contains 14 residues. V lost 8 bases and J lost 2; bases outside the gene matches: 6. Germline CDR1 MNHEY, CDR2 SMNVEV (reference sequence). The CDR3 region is CASALGGPYNEQFF. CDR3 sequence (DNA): TGTGCCAGCGCCTTAGGGGGCCCCTACAATGAGCAGTTCTTC.

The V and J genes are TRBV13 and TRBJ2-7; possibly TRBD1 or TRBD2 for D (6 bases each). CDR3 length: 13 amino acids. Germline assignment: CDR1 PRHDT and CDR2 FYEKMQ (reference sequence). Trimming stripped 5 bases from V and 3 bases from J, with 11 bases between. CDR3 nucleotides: TGTGCCAGCAGCACGAAGGGGGGCTACGAGCAGTACTTC. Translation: CASSTKGGYEQYF. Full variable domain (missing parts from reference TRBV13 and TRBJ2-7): AAGVIQSPRHLIKEKRETATLKCYPIPRHDTVYWYQQGPGQDPQFLISFYEKMQSDKGSIPDRFSAQQFSDYHSELNMSSLELGDSALYFCASSTKGGYEQYFGPGTRLTVT.

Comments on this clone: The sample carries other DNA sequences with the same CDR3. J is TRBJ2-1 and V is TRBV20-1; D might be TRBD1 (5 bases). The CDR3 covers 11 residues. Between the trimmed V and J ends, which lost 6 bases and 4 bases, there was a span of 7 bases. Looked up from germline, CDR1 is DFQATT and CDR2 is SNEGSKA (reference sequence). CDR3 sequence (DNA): TGCAGTGCCCCAGGGTACAATGAGCAGTTCTTC. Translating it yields CSAPGYNEQFF.

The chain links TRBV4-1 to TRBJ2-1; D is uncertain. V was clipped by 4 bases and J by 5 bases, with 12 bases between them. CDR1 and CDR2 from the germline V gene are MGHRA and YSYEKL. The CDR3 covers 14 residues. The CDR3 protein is CASSPKLGNNEQFF. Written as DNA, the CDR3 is TGCGCCAGCAGCCCCAAGCTCGGTAACAATGAGCAGTTCTTC.